The sample holds a few counts of the clone carrying this T cell receptor (beta chain). MiXCR was run by TCRdb on the RT-PCR reads, yielding one entry per CDR3 protein. The data show about 960,000 distinct CDR3 sequences, about a sixth seen once. This record comes from a study of patients and donors after allogeneic stem cell transplantation. This CDR3 has 15 residues. Germline V gene lookup returns CDR1 SGHDT and CDR2 YYEEEE. The V end was cut by 2 bases, the J end by 0 bases, with 9 bases between. This clonotype was sampled from a human donor who was either an allogeneic HSCT recipient or a stem cell or donor lymphocyte infusion donor (not recorded which). It is not recorded whose cells these are; they may come from a transplant donor. V usage is TRBV5-6 and J usage is TRBJ1-3; tentative D call: TRBD1 (6 bases). The sequencing sample was made of blood, either unsorted or a sorted T cell fraction (not recorded which). This CDR3 is CASSFRTVSGNTIYF. The CDR3 bases are TGTGCCAGCAGCTTTCGGACAGTCTCTGGAAACACCATATATTTT. Based on the CDR3 plus reference TRBV5-6 and TRBJ1-3, the full variable domain is DAGVTQSPTHLIKTRGQQVTLRCSPKSGHDTVSWYQQALGQGPQFIFQYYEEEERQRGNFPDRFSGHQFPNYSSELNVNALLLGDSALYLCASSFRTVSGNTIYFGEGSWLTVV.